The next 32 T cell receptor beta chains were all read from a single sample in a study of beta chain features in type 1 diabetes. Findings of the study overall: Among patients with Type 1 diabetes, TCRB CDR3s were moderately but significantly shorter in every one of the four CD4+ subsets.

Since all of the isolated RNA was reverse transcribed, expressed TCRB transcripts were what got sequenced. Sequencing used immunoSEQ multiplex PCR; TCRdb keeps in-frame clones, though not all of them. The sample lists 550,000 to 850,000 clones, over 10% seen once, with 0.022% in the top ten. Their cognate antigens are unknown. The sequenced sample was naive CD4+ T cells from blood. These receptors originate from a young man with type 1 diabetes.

The CDR3 DNA reads as TGTGCCAGCAGCTTAGGGCAGGGGGCTTGGCAGCCCCAGCATTTT. It is translated as CASSLGQGAWQPQHF. V and J are TRBV7-9 and TRBJ1-5, with 8 nucleotides matching TRBD1. The CDR3 is 15 residues long. The junction had 6 bases not matched to a gene; V was cut back by 1 base and J by 7 bases. Germline V gives CDR1 SEHNR, CDR2 FQNEAQ (reference sequence).

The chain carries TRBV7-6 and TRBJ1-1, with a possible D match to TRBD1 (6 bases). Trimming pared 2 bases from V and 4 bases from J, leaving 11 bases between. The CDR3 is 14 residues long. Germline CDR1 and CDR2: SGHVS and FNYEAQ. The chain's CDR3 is CASSLKGGGTEAFF. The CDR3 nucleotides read TGTGCCAGCAGCTTAAAGGGGGGAGGCACTGAAGCTTTCTTT.

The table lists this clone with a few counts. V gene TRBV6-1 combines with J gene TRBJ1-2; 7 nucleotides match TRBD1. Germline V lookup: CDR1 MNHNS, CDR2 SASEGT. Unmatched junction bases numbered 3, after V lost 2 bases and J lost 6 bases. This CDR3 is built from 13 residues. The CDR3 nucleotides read TGTGCCAGCAGTGAATGGGACAGCCATGGCTACACCTTC. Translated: CASSEWDSHGYTF.

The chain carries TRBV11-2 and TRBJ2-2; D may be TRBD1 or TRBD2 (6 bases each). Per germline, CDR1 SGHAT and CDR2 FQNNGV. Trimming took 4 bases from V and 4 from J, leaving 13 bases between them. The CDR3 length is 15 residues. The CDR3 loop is CASSSGAVGTGELFF. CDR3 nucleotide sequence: TGTGCCAGCAGCTCGGGGGCGGTGGGCACCGGGGAGCTGTTTTTT.

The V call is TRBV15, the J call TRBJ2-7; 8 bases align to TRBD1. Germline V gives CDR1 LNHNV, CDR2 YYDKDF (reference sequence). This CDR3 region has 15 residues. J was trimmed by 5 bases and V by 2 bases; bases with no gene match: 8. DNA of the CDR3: TGTGCCACCAGCAGACACCAGGGGGCGCGGGACGAGCAGTACTTC. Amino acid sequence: CATSRHQGARDEQYF.

For the CDR3, the DNA is TGTGCCAGCAGCGTAATGGGACAGGGTGGCGGCTACACCTTC. This translates into CASSVMGQGGGYTF. The rearrangement joins TRBV9 to TRBJ1-2; 9 bases map to TRBD1. The CDR3 runs 14 residues. V lost 1 base to trimming and J lost 8 bases; unmatched junction nucleotides: 6. Germline-derived CDR1 and CDR2 are SGDLS and YYNGEE.

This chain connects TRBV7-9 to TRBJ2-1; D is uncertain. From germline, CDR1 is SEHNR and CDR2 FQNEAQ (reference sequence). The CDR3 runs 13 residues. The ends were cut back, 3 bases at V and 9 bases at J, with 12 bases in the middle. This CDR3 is CASSFENSAEQFF. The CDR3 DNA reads TGTGCCAGCAGCTTCGAGAATTCAGCTGAGCAGTTCTTC.

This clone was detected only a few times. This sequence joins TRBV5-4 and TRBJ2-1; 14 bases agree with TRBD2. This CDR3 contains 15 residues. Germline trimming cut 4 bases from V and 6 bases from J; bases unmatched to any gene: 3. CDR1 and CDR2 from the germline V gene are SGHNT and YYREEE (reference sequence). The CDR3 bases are TGTGCCAGCAGCACGGGACTAGCGGGGGTCAATGAGCAGTTCTTC. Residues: CASSTGLAGVNEQFF.

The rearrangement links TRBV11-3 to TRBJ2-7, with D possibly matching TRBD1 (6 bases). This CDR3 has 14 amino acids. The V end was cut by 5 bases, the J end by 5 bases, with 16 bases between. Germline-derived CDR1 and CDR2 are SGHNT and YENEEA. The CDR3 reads CASSAQGLRDEQYF. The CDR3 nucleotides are TGTGCCAGCAGCGCCCAGGGGTTGAGAGACGAGCAGTACTTC.

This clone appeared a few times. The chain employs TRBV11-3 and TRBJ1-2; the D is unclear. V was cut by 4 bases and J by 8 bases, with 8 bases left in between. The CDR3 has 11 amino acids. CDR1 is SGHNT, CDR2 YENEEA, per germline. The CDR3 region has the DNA TGTGCCAGCAGCTCGGGTGGAGGCTACACCTTC. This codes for CASSSGGGYTF. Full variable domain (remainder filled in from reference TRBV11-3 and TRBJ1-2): EAGVVQSPRYKIIEKKQPVAFWCNPISGHNTLYWYLQNLGQGPELLIRYENEEAVDDSQLPKDRFSAERLKGVDSTLKIQPAELGDSAVYLCASSSGGGYTFGSGTRLTVV.

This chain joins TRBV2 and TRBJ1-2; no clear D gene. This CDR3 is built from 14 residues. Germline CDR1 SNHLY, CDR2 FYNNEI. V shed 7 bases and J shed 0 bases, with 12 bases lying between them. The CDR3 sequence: CASTGTVANYGYTF. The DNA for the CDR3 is TGTGCCAGCACCGGAACAGTAGCTAACTATGGCTACACCTTC.

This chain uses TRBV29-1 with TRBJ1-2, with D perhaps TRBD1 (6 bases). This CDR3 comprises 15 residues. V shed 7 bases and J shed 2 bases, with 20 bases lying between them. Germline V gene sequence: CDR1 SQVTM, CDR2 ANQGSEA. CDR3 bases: TGCAGCGCTAACAGAGGGGCAGGGGAGAACTATGGCTACACCTTC. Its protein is CSANRGAGENYGYTF.

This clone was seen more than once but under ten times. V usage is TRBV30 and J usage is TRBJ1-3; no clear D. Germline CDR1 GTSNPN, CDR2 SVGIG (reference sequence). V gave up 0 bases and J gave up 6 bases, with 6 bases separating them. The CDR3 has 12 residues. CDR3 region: CAWSVGKNTIYF. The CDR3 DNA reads TGTGCCTGGAGTGTGGGAAAAAACACCATATATTTT.

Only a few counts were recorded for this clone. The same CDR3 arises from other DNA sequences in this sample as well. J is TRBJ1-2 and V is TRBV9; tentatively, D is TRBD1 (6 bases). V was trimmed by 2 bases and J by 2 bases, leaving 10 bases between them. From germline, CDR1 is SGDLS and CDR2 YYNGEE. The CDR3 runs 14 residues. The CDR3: CASSVGGQNYGYTF. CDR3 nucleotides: TGTGCCAGCAGCGTTGGGGGGCAGAACTATGGCTACACCTTC. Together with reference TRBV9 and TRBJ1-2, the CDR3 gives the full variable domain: DSGVTQTPKHLITATGQRVTLRCSPRSGDLSVYWYQQSLDQGLQFLIQYYNGEERAKGNILERFSAQQFPDLHSELNLSSLELGDSALYFCASSVGGQNYGYTFGSGTRLTVV.

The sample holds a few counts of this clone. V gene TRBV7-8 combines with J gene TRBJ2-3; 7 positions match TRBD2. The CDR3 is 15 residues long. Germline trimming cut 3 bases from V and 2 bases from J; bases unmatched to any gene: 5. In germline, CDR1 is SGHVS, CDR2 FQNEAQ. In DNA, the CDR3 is TGTGCCAGCAGCTTGGCGCGGGGGATCACAGATACGCAGTATTTT. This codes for CASSLARGITDTQYF.

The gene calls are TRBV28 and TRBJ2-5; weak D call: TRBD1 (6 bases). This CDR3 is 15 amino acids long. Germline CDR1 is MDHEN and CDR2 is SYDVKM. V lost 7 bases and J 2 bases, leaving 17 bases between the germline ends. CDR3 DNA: TGTGCCAGCACTCCGGGACATAGTGGGCAAGAGACCCAGTACTTC. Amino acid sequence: CASTPGHSGQETQYF.

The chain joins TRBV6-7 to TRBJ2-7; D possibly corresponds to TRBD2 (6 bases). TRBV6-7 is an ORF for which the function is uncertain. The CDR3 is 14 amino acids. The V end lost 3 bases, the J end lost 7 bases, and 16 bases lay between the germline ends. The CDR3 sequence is CASSYAPGLPEQYF. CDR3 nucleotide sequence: TGTGCCAGCAGTTATGCTCCGGGACTGCCTGAGCAGTACTTC.

The CDR3 DNA is TGTGCTAGTGGCCCCGCCGGGGGCGACTACAATGAGCAGTTCTTC. Amino acid sequence: CASGPAGGDYNEQFF. The V gene is TRBV12-5, the J gene TRBJ2-1; D may be TRBD1 or TRBD2 (6 bases each). CDR3 size: 15 residues. Deletions cut 6 bases from V and 3 bases from J, with 15 bases between. Germline values: CDR1 LGHNT, CDR2 FRNRAP. Together with reference TRBV12-5 and TRBJ2-1, the CDR3 gives the full variable domain: DARVTQTPRHKVTEMGQEVTMRCQPILGHNTVFWYRQTMMQGLELLAYFRNRAPLDDSGMPKDRFSAEMPDATLATLKIQPSEPRDSAVYFCASGPAGGDYNEQFFGPGTRLTVL.

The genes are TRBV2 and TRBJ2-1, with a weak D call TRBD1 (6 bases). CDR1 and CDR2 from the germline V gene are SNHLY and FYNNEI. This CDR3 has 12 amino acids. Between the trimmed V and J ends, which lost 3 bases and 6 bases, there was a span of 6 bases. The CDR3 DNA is TGTGCCAGCAGTGAGACAGGCAATGAGCAGTTCTTC. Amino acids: CASSETGNEQFF.

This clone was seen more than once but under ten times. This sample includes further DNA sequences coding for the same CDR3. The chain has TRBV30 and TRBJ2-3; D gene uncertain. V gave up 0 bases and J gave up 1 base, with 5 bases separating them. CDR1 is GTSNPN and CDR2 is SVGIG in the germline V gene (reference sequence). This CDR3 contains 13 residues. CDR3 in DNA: TGTGCCTGGAGTGTGACCGGCACAGATACGCAGTATTTT. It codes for CAWSVTGTDTQYF.

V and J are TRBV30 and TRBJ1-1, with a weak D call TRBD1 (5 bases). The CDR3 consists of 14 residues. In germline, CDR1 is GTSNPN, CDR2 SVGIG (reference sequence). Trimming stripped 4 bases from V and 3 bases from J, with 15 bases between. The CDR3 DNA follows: TGTGCCTGGACCTCGGGGGTTGGGTACACTGAAGCTTTCTTT. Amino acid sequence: CAWTSGVGYTEAFF. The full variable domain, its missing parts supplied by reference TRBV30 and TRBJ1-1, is SQTIHQWPATLVQPVGSPLSLECTVEGTSNPNLYWYRQAAGRGLQLLFYSVGIGQISSEVPQNLSASRPQDRQFILSSKKLLLSDSGFYLCAWTSGVGYTEAFFGQGTRLTVV.

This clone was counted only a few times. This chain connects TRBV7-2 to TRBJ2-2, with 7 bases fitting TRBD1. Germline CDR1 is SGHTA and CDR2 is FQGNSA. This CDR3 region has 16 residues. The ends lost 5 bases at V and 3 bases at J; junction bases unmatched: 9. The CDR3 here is CASSLEGTVYTGELFF. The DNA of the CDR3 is TGTGCCAGCAGCCTAGAAGGGACAGTCTACACCGGGGAGCTGTTTTTT.

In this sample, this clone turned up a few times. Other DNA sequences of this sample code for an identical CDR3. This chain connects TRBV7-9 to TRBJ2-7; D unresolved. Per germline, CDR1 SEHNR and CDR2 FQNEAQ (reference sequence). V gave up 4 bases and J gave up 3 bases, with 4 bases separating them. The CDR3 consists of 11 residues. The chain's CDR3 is CASSSYYEQYF. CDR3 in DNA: TGTGCCAGCAGCTCATACTACGAGCAGTACTTC.

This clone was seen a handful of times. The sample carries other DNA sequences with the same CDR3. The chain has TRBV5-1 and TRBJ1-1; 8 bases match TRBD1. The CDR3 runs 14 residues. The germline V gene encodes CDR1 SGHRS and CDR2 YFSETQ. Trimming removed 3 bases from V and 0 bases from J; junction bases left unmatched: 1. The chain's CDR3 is CASSWDRLNTEAFF. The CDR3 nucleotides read TGCGCCAGCAGCTGGGACAGGCTGAACACTGAAGCTTTCTTT.

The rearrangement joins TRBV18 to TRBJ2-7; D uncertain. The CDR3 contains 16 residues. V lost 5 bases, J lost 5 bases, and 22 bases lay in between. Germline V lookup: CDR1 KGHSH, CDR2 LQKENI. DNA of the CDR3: TGTGCCAGCTCAACCCCGACGCCGTGGTCGGCGAACGAGCAGTACTTC. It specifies CASSTPTPWSANEQYF.

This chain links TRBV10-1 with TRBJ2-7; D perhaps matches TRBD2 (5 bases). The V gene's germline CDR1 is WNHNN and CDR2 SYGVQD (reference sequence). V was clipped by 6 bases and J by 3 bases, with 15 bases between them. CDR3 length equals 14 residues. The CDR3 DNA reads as TGCGCCAGCAGCCCCGGGCGGAGGCTCTACGAGCAGTACTTC. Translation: CASSPGRRLYEQYF.

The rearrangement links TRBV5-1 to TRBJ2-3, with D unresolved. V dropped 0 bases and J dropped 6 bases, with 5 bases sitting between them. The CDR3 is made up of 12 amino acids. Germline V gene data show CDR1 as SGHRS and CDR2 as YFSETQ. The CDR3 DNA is TGCGCCAGCAGCTTGGCCTCTGATACGCAGTATTTT. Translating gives CASSLASDTQYF.

For the CDR3, the DNA is TGTGCCAGCAGCCCAGCGGGTGAGCAGTACTTC. Residues: CASSPAGEQYF. This chain uses TRBV11-3 with TRBJ2-7, with D possibly TRBD2 on 6 matching bases. CDR1 SGHNT and CDR2 YENEEA come from the germline V gene. There are 11 residues in the CDR3. The V end was cut by 5 bases, the J end by 7 bases, with 9 bases between.

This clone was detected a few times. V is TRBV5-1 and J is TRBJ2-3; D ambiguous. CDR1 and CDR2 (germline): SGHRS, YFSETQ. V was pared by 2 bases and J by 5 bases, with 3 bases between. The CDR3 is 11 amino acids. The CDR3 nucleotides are TGCGCCAGCAGCTTCCAAGATACGCAGTATTTT. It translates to CASSFQDTQYF. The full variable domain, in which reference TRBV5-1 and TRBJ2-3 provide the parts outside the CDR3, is KAGVTQTPRYLIKTRGQQVTLSCSPISGHRSVSWYQQTPGQGLQFLFEYFSETQRNKGNFPGRFSGRQFSNSRSEMNVSTLELGDSALYLCASSFQDTQYFGPGTRLTVL.

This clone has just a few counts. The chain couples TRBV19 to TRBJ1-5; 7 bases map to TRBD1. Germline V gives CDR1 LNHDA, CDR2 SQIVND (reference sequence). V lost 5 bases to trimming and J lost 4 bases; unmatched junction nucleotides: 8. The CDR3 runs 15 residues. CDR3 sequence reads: CASSGHRDRNQPQHF. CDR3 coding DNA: TGTGCCAGTAGTGGGCACCGGGACAGAAATCAGCCCCAGCATTTT.

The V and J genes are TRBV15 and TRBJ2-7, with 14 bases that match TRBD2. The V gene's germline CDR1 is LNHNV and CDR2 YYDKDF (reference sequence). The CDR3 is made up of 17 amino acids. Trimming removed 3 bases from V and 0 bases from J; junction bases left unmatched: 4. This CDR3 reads CATSRTSGGAFSYEQYF. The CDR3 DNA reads TGTGCCACCAGCAGGACTAGCGGGGGGGCGTTCTCCTACGAGCAGTACTTC. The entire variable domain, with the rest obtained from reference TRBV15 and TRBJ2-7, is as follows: DAMVIQNPRYQVTQFGKPVTLSCSQTLNHNVMYWYQQKSSQAPKLLFHYYDKDFNNEADTPDNFQSRRPNTSFCFLDIRSPGLGDTAMYLCATSRTSGGAFSYEQYFGPGTRLTVT.

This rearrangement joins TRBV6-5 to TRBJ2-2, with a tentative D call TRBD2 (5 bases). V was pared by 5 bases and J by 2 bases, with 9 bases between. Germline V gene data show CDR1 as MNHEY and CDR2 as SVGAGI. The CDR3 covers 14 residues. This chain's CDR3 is CASSIGLNTGELFF. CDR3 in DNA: TGTGCCAGCAGTATAGGACTCAACACCGGGGAGCTGTTTTTT.